This T cell receptor (beta chain) was retrieved from a study of cytomegalovirus exposure and HLA in healthy donors. Per the germline V gene, CDR1 is MGHRA and CDR2 is YSYEKL. CDR3 length equals 16 residues. Trimming took 3 bases from V and 5 from J; bases not matched to a gene: 10. Worth noting for this clone: The antigen is unknown.

The PCR made use of 60 Vbeta and 13 Jbeta primers. Using immunoSEQ multiplex PCR, the repertoire was profiled, and TCRdb retains in-frame clones only, with some absent. The table has tens of thousands of clones, about 73% seen once. Regarding the study as a whole: A few V segments could not be told apart, such as TRBV6-2 and TRBV6-3, and were left out.

This chain joins TRBV4-1 and TRBJ1-5, with TRBD1 identical over 7 bases. The source is a woman aged 55-75 years in good health and CMV-seropositive. The sequenced material came from PBMCs. The CDR3 loop is CASSHVQTGFYQPQHF. CDR3 coding DNA: TGCGCCAGCAGCCACGTCCAGACAGGGTTTTATCAGCCCCAGCATTTT.